The 5 T cell receptor beta chains below all came from one sample that was sequenced in a study of graft-versus-host responses after intestinal transplantation (dated by TCRdb to about 2021). Library generation was performed with the immunoSEQ multiplex PCR assay. TCRdb carries this immuneACCESS record with in-frame sequences only. Its versions omit some clonotypes, under half of them owing to an unresolved V gene in the studies checked, with the rest unexplained. The sample data list around 33,000 clones, and around 94% of these were observed just once. The ten largest clonotypes hold about 0.76% of the sample. Here the sequenced sample was PBMCs, taken 16 days after intestinal transplant. The receptors derive from a human patient who received an intestinal transplant, so some T cells may come from the graft donor.

The V gene is TRBV4-2, the J gene TRBJ2-3, with no clear D. The CDR3 totals 18 residues. Germline V lookup: CDR1 LGHNA, CDR2 YNFKEQ. The ends were cut back, 1 base at V and 3 bases at J, with 20 bases in the middle. The CDR3 coding sequence is TGTGCCAGCAGCCAAGCCTCTACACCACTTACCGAGACAGATACGCAGTATTTT. Its translation: CASSQASTPLTETDTQYF.

The chain links TRBV2 to TRBJ2-1, with 7 bases identical to TRBD1. The germline V gene encodes CDR1 SNHLY and CDR2 FYNNEI. This CDR3 has 14 amino acids. J gave up 6 bases and V 2 bases, and 4 bases lay outside the gene matches. CDR3 DNA sequence: TGTGCCAGCAGTGAAAACTGGACAGGCAATGAGCAGTTCTTC. Translated, it gives CASSENWTGNEQFF.

The rearrangement joins TRBV7-3 to TRBJ2-1, with D possibly matching TRBD2 (5 bases). Trimming took off 5 bases at V and 3 bases at J, with 8 bases between the two ends. Looked up from germline, CDR1 is SGHTA and CDR2 is FQGTGA. The CDR3 extends over 13 amino acids. The CDR3 protein is CASSLGLYNEQFF. The CDR3 bases are TGTGCCAGCAGCCTAGGACTCTACAATGAGCAGTTCTTC. Full variable domain (outside the CDR3, taken from reference TRBV7-3 and TRBJ2-1): GAGVSQTPSNKVTEKGKYVELRCDPISGHTALYWYRQSLGQGPEFLIYFQGTGAADDSGLPNDRFFAVRPEGSVSTLKIQRTERGDSAVYLCASSLGLYNEQFFGPGTRLTVL.

This chain links TRBV28 with TRBJ1-1, with TRBD1 as a possible D gene (6 bases). The CDR3 is 16 amino acids. The V end lost 6 bases, the J end lost 1 base, and 18 bases lay between the germline ends. Germline V gives CDR1 MDHEN, CDR2 SYDVKM. As DNA, the CDR3 is TGTGCCAGCAGCCAAGGGCAGGGGCTACGGAACACTGAAGCTTTCTTT. Its protein is CASSQGQGLRNTEAFF.

The V and J genes are TRBV20-1 and TRBJ2-7; D is ambiguous. Germline CDR1 and CDR2: DFQATT and SNEGSKA (reference sequence). V lost 4 bases, J lost 6 bases, and 7 bases lay in between. CDR3 length: 10 amino acids. CDR3 in amino acids: CSATPGEQYF. The CDR3 region has the DNA TGCAGTGCTACGCCGGGCGAGCAGTACTTC.